These 22 T cell receptor beta chains were sequenced from one sample in a study of T cell repertoires in cytomegalovirus infection. TCRdb reprocessed the reads via MiXCR and lists one record per CDR3 protein. The sample holds around 550,000 distinct CDR3 sequences, more than 25% seen once. Sequencing was carried out using PBMCs. These receptors were taken from a human donor in good health (CMV status not recorded). Some clones in this sample may be carry-over from other donors' samples.

V gene TRBV7-9 combines with J gene TRBJ2-3; perhaps TRBD2 as D (6 bases). Germline assignment: CDR1 SEHNR and CDR2 FQNEAQ (reference sequence). V lost 3 bases, J lost 3 bases, and 16 bases lay in between. This CDR3 spans 16 amino acids. CDR3 in amino acids: CASSFNGRASTDTQYF. The CDR3 DNA is TGTGCCAGCAGCTTCAACGGGAGAGCCAGTACAGATACGCAGTATTTT.

This clonotype was picked up a small number of times. V gene TRBV5-1 combines with J gene TRBJ2-6; D ambiguous. The CDR3 sequence is 15 residues long. Germline V gene sequence: CDR1 SGHRS, CDR2 YFSETQ. Trimming cost V 0 bases and J 6 bases, with 10 bases left between them. CDR3: CASSLGAGAANVLTF. As DNA, the CDR3 is TGCGCCAGCAGCTTGGGGGCAGGTGCGGCCAACGTCCTGACTTTC.

This clonotype was picked up many times. The rearrangement uses TRBV7-9 and TRBJ2-7; D tentatively fits TRBD1 or TRBD2 (5 bases each). The CDR3 covers 15 residues. The germline CDR1 and CDR2 sequences are SEHNR and FQNEAQ (reference sequence). Trimming stripped 0 bases from V and 4 bases from J, with 13 bases between. The CDR3, as DNA: TGTGCCAGCAGCTTAGCTCGGCAGGGACCGTACGAGCAGTACTTC. Translation: CASSLARQGPYEQYF. Supplemented by reference TRBV7-9 and TRBJ2-7, the full variable domain reads DTGVSQNPRHKITKRGQNVTFRCDPISEHNRLYWYRQTLGQGPEFLTYFQNEAQLEKSRLLSDRFSAERPKGSFSTLEIQRTEQGDSAMYLCASSLARQGPYEQYFGPGTRLTVT.

This clonotype was observed a few times. The chain links TRBV10-3 to TRBJ1-1; D not certain. Trimming cost V 3 bases and J 2 bases, with 19 bases left between them. From germline, CDR1 is ENHRY and CDR2 SYGVKD. CDR3 length: 17 amino acids. The CDR3 nucleotides are TGTGCCATCAGTGATATTCTGGGTCTCACTGGAAACACTGAAGCTTTCTTT. Translation gives CAISDILGLTGNTEAFF.

This clonotype was counted many times. The chain has TRBV7-2 and TRBJ2-3, with D perhaps TRBD2 (6 bases). V gave up 5 bases and J gave up 2 bases, with 26 bases separating them. This CDR3 has 19 amino acids. Germline loops: CDR1 SGHTA, CDR2 FQGNSA. This chain's CDR3 is CASSRRPGTGQLNTDTQYF. The CDR3 bases are TGTGCCAGCAGCCGAAGACCCGGGACTGGGCAGTTAAACACAGATACGCAGTATTTT. Full variable domain (missing parts from reference TRBV7-2 and TRBJ2-3): GAGVSQSPSNKVTEKGKDVELRCDPISGHTALYWYRQSLGQGLEFLIYFQGNSAPDKSGLPSDRFSAERTGGSVSTLTIQRTQQEDSAVYLCASSRRPGTGQLNTDTQYFGPGTRLTVL.

This chain connects TRBV4-1 to TRBJ1-1; D not resolved. V lost 4 bases and J 6 bases, leaving 12 bases between the germline ends. This CDR3 is built from 13 residues. Germline values: CDR1 MGHRA, CDR2 YSYEKL. CDR3 sequence reads: CASSRLGMAEAFF. CDR3 sequence (DNA): TGCGCCAGCAGCCGTTTAGGGATGGCTGAAGCTTTCTTT.

The chain links TRBV27 to TRBJ2-1; TRBD2 is a possible D gene (6 bases). The germline gives CDR1 MNHEY, CDR2 SMNVEV (reference sequence). V gave up 5 bases and J gave up 7 bases, with 18 bases separating them. This CDR3 comprises 15 residues. The DNA for the CDR3 is TGTGCCAGCAGTCCTTGGGCGGGACCAGGGAATGAGCAGTTCTTC. It encodes CASSPWAGPGNEQFF.

This clonotype has just a few counts. The chain recombines TRBV18 with TRBJ2-3; D is possibly TRBD1 (6 bases). V lost 3 bases and J 0 bases, leaving 13 bases between the germline ends. The CDR3 sequence is 16 residues long. The germline gives CDR1 KGHSH, CDR2 LQKENI. The CDR3 protein is CASSPTQGLSTDTQYF. CDR3 sequence (DNA): TGTGCCAGCTCACCCACACAGGGCCTGAGCACAGATACGCAGTATTTT.

CDR3: CASSPNLFSGKTYGYTF. CDR3 sequence (DNA): TGTGCCAGCAGCCCGAATTTATTTTCAGGGAAGACCTATGGCTACACCTTC. This sequence joins TRBV5-4 and TRBJ1-2; D perhaps matches TRBD1 (5 bases). In germline, CDR1 is SGHNT, CDR2 YYREEE (reference sequence). This CDR3 has 17 amino acids. V dropped 4 bases and J dropped 4 bases, with 23 bases sitting between them.

This clonotype has at least ten counts. The V and J genes are TRBV7-2 and TRBJ1-3, with a possible D match to TRBD1 (5 bases). Per the germline V gene, CDR1 is SGHTA and CDR2 is FQGNSA. The CDR3 length is 14 residues. V was shortened by 4 bases and J by 4 bases, with 11 bases between the two germline ends. CDR3: CASSSGTAGNTIYF. CDR3 coding DNA: TGTGCCAGCAGCTCCGGGACCGCAGGAAACACCATATATTTT.

V gene TRBV20-1 combines with J gene TRBJ2-6; D perhaps matches TRBD1 (6 bases). The CDR3 contains 18 residues. Trimming stripped 2 bases from V and 0 bases from J, with 17 bases between. From germline, CDR1 is DFQATT and CDR2 SNEGSKA (reference sequence). The CDR3: CSARPRQVLGSGANVLTF. CDR3 in DNA: TGCAGTGCTAGACCTCGACAGGTCCTTGGCTCTGGGGCCAACGTCCTGACTTTC.

The rearrangement joins TRBV19 to TRBJ1-2, with unresolved D. This CDR3 spans 11 amino acids. Trimming took off 5 bases at V and 5 bases at J, with 6 bases between the two ends. Germline loops: CDR1 LNHDA, CDR2 SQIVND (reference sequence). The CDR3 nucleotides are TGTGCCAGTAGTTGGGCTTATGGCTACACCTTC. This encodes CASSWAYGYTF.

V is TRBV29-1 and J is TRBJ2-7; TRBD1 aligns across 9 bases. Germline CDR1 is SQVTM and CDR2 is ANQGSEA. V lost 4 bases and J lost 6; bases outside the gene matches: 4. The CDR3 totals 12 residues. DNA for the CDR3: TGCAGCGTTGGGACAGGGGTTAGCGAGCAGTACTTC. Its translation: CSVGTGVSEQYF.

The chain uses TRBV6-2 or TRBV6-3 and TRBJ2-1; possible D gene TRBD1, 5 bases. Per the germline V gene, CDR1 is MNHEY and CDR2 is SVGEGT. V dropped 0 bases and J dropped 4 bases, with 13 bases sitting between them. The CDR3 covers 16 residues. CDR3 coding DNA: TGTGCCAGCAGTTACTCGAAGGAGCAGGGTTACAATGAGCAGTTCTTC. Its translation is CASSYSKEQGYNEQFF.

The table lists this clonotype with a few counts. Here the CDR3 reads CASSIGRVPGANVLTF. The CDR3 nucleotides are TGTGCCAGTAGTATAGGTCGGGTCCCCGGGGCCAACGTCCTGACTTTC. The V gene is TRBV19, the J gene TRBJ2-6; D unclear. Trimming took 1 base from V and 4 from J, leaving 11 bases between them. The CDR3 is 16 residues long. Germline CDR1 is LNHDA and CDR2 is SQIVND (reference sequence).

For this clonotype: A read error may account for a junction end that differs from germline. The chain employs TRBV18 and TRBJ2-1; 8 bases agree with TRBD2. This CDR3 is 15 amino acids long. The germline gives CDR1 KGHSH, CDR2 LQKENI. For the CDR3, the DNA is TGTGCCAGCTCACGTCAACTAGCGGATTACAACGAGCAGTTCTTC. Translating gives CASSRQLADYNEQFF.

This clonotype appeared many times. The chain combines TRBV7-2 with TRBJ2-3; 8 positions match TRBD1. Trimming took 2 bases from V and 4 from J; bases not matched to a gene: 17. The germline V gene has CDR1 SGHTA and CDR2 FQGNSA. This CDR3 is 19 amino acids long. CDR3 DNA: TGTGCCAGCAGCTTACAAAGCTTGGTAGGACAGGGCATTCCAGATACGCAGTATTTT. Protein sequence: CASSLQSLVGQGIPDTQYF. Filled out from reference TRBV7-2 and TRBJ2-3, the complete variable domain reads GAGVSQSPSNKVTEKGKDVELRCDPISGHTALYWYRQSLGQGLEFLIYFQGNSAPDKSGLPSDRFSAERTGGSVSTLTIQRTQQEDSAVYLCASSLQSLVGQGIPDTQYFGPGTRLTVL.

There are a few counts of this clonotype. The CDR3 DNA reads TGTGCCAGCAGCTTAGATCGGGTTTCGGGGGAGCTGTTTTTT. It translates to CASSLDRVSGELFF. This chain uses TRBV11-3 with TRBJ2-2, with unresolved D. Germline assignment: CDR1 SGHNT and CDR2 YENEEA. Trimming cost V 0 bases and J 8 bases, with 10 bases left between them. The CDR3 length is 14 residues.

This clonotype was detected many times. The rearrangement uses TRBV7-2 and TRBJ1-3; D might be TRBD1 (5 bases). The CDR3 covers 15 residues. V was clipped by 4 bases and J by 0 bases, with 10 bases between them. Germline assignment: CDR1 SGHTA and CDR2 FQGNSA. The CDR3, as DNA: TGTGCCAGCAGCTCCGACAGAGTCTCTGGAAACACCATATATTTT. Amino acids: CASSSDRVSGNTIYF.

The chain links TRBV12-3 or TRBV12-4 to TRBJ2-1; no definite D call. Trimming shortened V by 2 bases and J by 10 bases, and 6 bases separated the two germline ends. This CDR3 has 11 residues. The CDR3 region has the DNA TGTGCCAGCAGTTTACTCCCAGAGCAGTTCTTC. Protein sequence: CASSLLPEQFF.

This clonotype showed up just once. This sequence joins TRBV4-2 and TRBJ2-1; 8 nucleotides agree with TRBD1. V lost 0 bases to trimming and J lost 5 bases; unmatched junction nucleotides: 12. The CDR3 covers 18 residues. Germline CDR1 is LGHNA and CDR2 is YNFKEQ. For the CDR3, the DNA is TGTGCCAGCAGCCAAGATAGTAAGAGGACAGGGAGCAACAATGAGCAGTTCTTC. Amino acid sequence: CASSQDSKRTGSNNEQFF.

This clonotype was seen at least ten times. The genes are TRBV7-2 and TRBJ2-2; no reliable D call. The CDR3 is made up of 13 amino acids. From germline, CDR1 is SGHTA and CDR2 FQGNSA. The V end lost 4 bases, the J end lost 0 bases, and 3 bases lay between the germline ends. The CDR3 nucleotides read TGTGCCAGCAGCTATCCGAACACCGGGGAGCTGTTTTTT. This encodes CASSYPNTGELFF. The full variable domain, its missing parts supplied by reference TRBV7-2 and TRBJ2-2, is GAGVSQSPSNKVTEKGKDVELRCDPISGHTALYWYRQSLGQGLEFLIYFQGNSAPDKSGLPSDRFSAERTGGSVSTLTIQRTQQEDSAVYLCASSYPNTGELFFGEGSRLTVL.